This T cell receptor beta chain was captured in a study of cytomegalovirus exposure and HLA in healthy donors. The PCR used 60 Vbeta and 13 Jbeta primers. Measured with immunoSEQ multiplex PCR; TCRdb has only the in-frame clones, and not every one. This sample carries about 140,000 clones, over 75% of them seen once, and the ten largest clones take over 8.5%. Details on this clone: What it binds is unknown.

Findings and limits, study-wide: In a later analysis, a missense DCLRE1C variant was linked to TCR beta V- and J-gene trimming. As was reported, the HLA-A and HLA-B alleles of most subjects were accurately predicted from TCR beta sequences. Later analysis identified several of the most significant clusters that appeared linked to common viral pathogens. The study labeled 164 TCR beta chains cytomegalovirus-associated.

Germline CDR1 is LGHNA and CDR2 is YNFKEQ. The CDR3 is made up of 15 amino acids. The V and J ends lost 0 bases and 4 bases respectively, with 10 bases between them. The source is a woman aged 45-60 years in good health and CMV-seropositive. The sample was PBMCs. The chain carries TRBV4-2 and TRBJ1-3; the D is unclear. The CDR3 DNA follows: TGTGCCAGCAGCCAAGACAGATCCTCGGGAAACACCATATATTTT. Its translation is CASSQDRSSGNTIYF.